This TCR beta chain was captured by sequencing in a study of memory CD4+ T cells and cytomegalovirus serostatus. Single viable CD3+CD4+CD8-CD45RO+ cells were sorted as the memory CD4+ T cells. The CDR3 runs 15 residues. CDR1 MDHEN and CDR2 SYDVKM come from the germline V gene. Trimming removed 3 bases from V and 1 base from J, with 12 bases in between. Sequencing used immunoSEQ multiplex PCR; TCRdb keeps in-frame clones, though not all of them. Here the sample spans some 73,000 clones, around 80% being singletons. This clone appeared a few times. The sequencing sample was made of memory CD4+ T cells from blood. J is TRBJ1-1 and V is TRBV28; D possibly corresponds to TRBD1 (5 bases). The receptor was derived from an adult in good health and CMV-seropositive. CDR3 sequence (DNA): TGTGCCAGCAGTTTCAGTGGCAGGGCGAACACTGAAGCTTTCTTT. This sequence encodes CASSFSGRANTEAFF.